These 21 T cell receptor beta chains were all obtained from the same sample, sequenced in a study of T cells in tuberculosis. The repertoire was sequenced with immunoSEQ multiplex PCR; TCRdb's copy has only in-frame clones and lacks some. The sample lists tens of thousands of clones, approximately 97% occurring once. The sequencing sample was made of PBMCs. Source of these receptors: a donor aged 10-30 years with latent tuberculosis or without tuberculosis infection.

This rearrangement joins TRBV27 to TRBJ2-3; 12 nucleotides match TRBD2. J gave up 4 bases and V 7 bases, and 9 bases lay outside the gene matches. This CDR3 region has 16 residues. Germline V gene sequence: CDR1 MNHEY, CDR2 SMNVEV (reference sequence). The CDR3 spells CASNKRTSGISDTQYF. For the CDR3, the DNA is TGTGCCAGCAACAAGAGGACTAGCGGGATATCAGATACGCAGTATTTT.

The J gene is TRBJ2-2, the V gene TRBV5-1; 10 nucleotides match TRBD2. CDR1 is SGHRS, CDR2 YFSETQ, per germline. Trimming cost V 2 bases and J 0 bases; bases outside gene matches: 4. CDR3 length: 17 residues. CDR3 in amino acids: CASSFLAGVSNTGELFF. The CDR3 region has the DNA TGCGCCAGCAGCTTCCTAGCGGGAGTCTCGAACACCGGGGAGCTGTTTTTT.

The gene calls are TRBV5-1 and TRBJ1-4; D possibly corresponds to TRBD1 (6 bases). The CDR3 is 14 amino acids. The germline V gene encodes CDR1 SGHRS and CDR2 YFSETQ. V was cut by 3 bases and J by 7 bases, with 13 bases left in between. CDR3 region: CASSSQGGSEKLFF. The CDR3 nucleotides read TGCGCCAGCAGCTCACAGGGAGGGAGTGAAAAACTGTTTTTT.

V is TRBV29-1 and J is TRBJ2-7; TRBD1 agrees at 7 bases. The germline gives CDR1 SQVTM, CDR2 ANQGSEA. The CDR3 length is 15 residues. J lost 2 bases, V lost 1 base, and 8 bases had no gene match. The CDR3 nucleotides read TGCAGCGTTGAAGCGGTAGGGACAGCGGCCTACGAGCAGTACTTC. Encoded protein: CSVEAVGTAAYEQYF.

The rearrangement joins TRBV2 to TRBJ2-2; D gene uncertain. Germline V gives CDR1 SNHLY, CDR2 FYNNEI. Between the trimmed V and J ends, which lost 6 bases and 6 bases, there was a span of 11 bases. This CDR3 spans 13 amino acids. The CDR3 nucleotides read TGTGCCAGCAGGGATCAGGTTCCCGGGGAGCTGTTTTTT. This translates into CASRDQVPGELFF.

This rearrangement joins TRBV27 to TRBJ2-5; 9 positions match TRBD2. The CDR3 is made up of 15 amino acids. Germline CDR1 reads MNHEY; CDR2 reads SMNVEV (reference sequence). V was pared by 2 bases and J by 4 bases, with 5 bases of the junction left unmatched. The CDR3 spells CASSLGGSGRETQYF. The CDR3 nucleotides are TGTGCCAGCAGTTTAGGAGGTAGCGGGAGAGAGACCCAGTACTTC.

V and J are TRBV7-9 and TRBJ1-2; D is perhaps TRBD1 (6 bases). Trimming took off 5 bases at V and 3 bases at J, with 16 bases between the two ends. The CDR3 contains 15 residues. Germline loops: CDR1 SEHNR, CDR2 FQNEAQ (reference sequence). CDR3 protein: CASSAQGLGDYGYTF. In DNA, the CDR3 is TGTGCCAGCAGCGCCCAGGGGCTGGGCGACTATGGCTACACCTTC.

This clone was observed once. The rearrangement uses TRBV10-3 and TRBJ1-1; 7 nucleotides line up with TRBD1. V trimming: 6 bases; J trimming: 3 bases; junction bases outside the gene matches: 16. This CDR3 region has 17 residues. CDR1 and CDR2 (germline): ENHRY, SYGVKD. The CDR3 DNA sequence: TGTGCCATCAGGAAGGGGGCCTCCCTTCGGCCAGACACTGAAGCTTTCTTT. Its protein is CAIRKGASLRPDTEAFF.

V usage is TRBV27 and J usage is TRBJ1-2; TRBD1 might be the D (5 bases). V shed 6 bases and J shed 4 bases, with 21 bases lying between them. The germline V gene encodes CDR1 MNHEY and CDR2 SMNVEV (reference sequence). The CDR3 contains 16 residues. The CDR3: CASSHPPVTGLYGYTF. The CDR3 DNA is TGTGCCAGCAGCCACCCCCCAGTTACAGGCCTCTATGGCTACACCTTC.

This clone appeared a single time. This chain uses TRBV2 with TRBJ1-1, with D tentatively TRBD1 (5 bases). Trimming took 2 bases from V and 1 from J, leaving 17 bases between them. Per germline, CDR1 SNHLY and CDR2 FYNNEI. The CDR3 has 17 residues. In DNA, the CDR3 is TGTGCCAGCAGTGAAACTTTTACCGTAACAGGGAACACTGAAGCTTTCTTT. Residues: CASSETFTVTGNTEAFF.

V is TRBV11-2 and J is TRBJ1-3; D not resolved. The CDR3 extends over 13 amino acids. Between the trimmed V and J ends, which lost 4 bases and 9 bases, there was a span of 13 bases. Per germline, CDR1 SGHAT and CDR2 FQNNGV. The CDR3 sequence: CASSSIGPGTIYF. In nucleotides, the CDR3 is TGTGCCAGCAGCTCAATCGGCCCAGGCACCATATATTTT.

This chain joins TRBV27 and TRBJ1-1, with D perhaps TRBD1 (6 bases). The CDR3 consists of 17 residues. The V end was cut by 3 bases, the J end by 2 bases, with 19 bases between. Germline CDR1 reads MNHEY; CDR2 reads SMNVEV (reference sequence). The CDR3 spells CASSFATGFSPNTEAFF. The DNA for the CDR3 is TGTGCCAGCAGTTTTGCGACAGGCTTTTCGCCAAACACTGAAGCTTTCTTT.

In its sample, this clone was seen once. The J gene is TRBJ1-2, the V gene TRBV19, with D uncertain. V was clipped by 3 bases and J by 3 bases, with 20 bases between them. The CDR3 has 17 amino acids. Per the germline V gene, CDR1 is LNHDA and CDR2 is SQIVND (reference sequence). The CDR3: CASSITSRRLSDYGYTF. The CDR3 nucleotides read TGTGCCAGTAGTATTACAAGTCGGAGGCTGTCTGACTATGGCTACACCTTC. Together with reference TRBV19 and TRBJ1-2, the CDR3 gives the full variable domain: DGGITQSPKYLFRKEGQNVTLSCEQNLNHDAMYWYRQDPGQGLRLIYYSQIVNDFQKGDIAEGYSVSREKKESFPLTVTSAQKNPTAFYLCASSITSRRLSDYGYTFGSGTRLTVV.

The gene calls are TRBV7-2 and TRBJ2-5; D unresolved. V was cut by 6 bases and J by 2 bases, with 4 bases left in between. The CDR3 length is 11 residues. CDR1 and CDR2 from the germline V gene are SGHTA and FQGNSA. This CDR3 is CASSLQETQYF. CDR3 DNA: TGTGCCAGCAGTCTTCAAGAGACCCAGTACTTC.

The chain links TRBV15 to TRBJ2-6; 10 nucleotides match TRBD1. Germline CDR1 and CDR2: LNHNV and YYDKDF (reference sequence). V was clipped by 11 bases and J by 1 base; unmatched bases: 8. CDR3 length: 16 amino acids. The CDR3 loop is CAARTGGRSGANVLTF. CDR3 DNA sequence: TGTGCCGCCCGGACAGGGGGGAGGTCTGGGGCCAACGTCCTGACTTTC.

This chain links TRBV9 with TRBJ2-2; 9 bases line up with TRBD2. The ends lost 0 bases at V and 5 bases at J; junction bases unmatched: 5. The CDR3 consists of 16 residues. Germline values: CDR1 SGDLS, CDR2 YYNGEE. CDR3 DNA sequence: TGTGCCAGCAGCGTAGGCCTAGCGGGGAGGACCGGGGAGCTGTTTTTT. It codes for CASSVGLAGRTGELFF.

The V call is TRBV28, the J call TRBJ1-1; D is perhaps TRBD1 (5 bases). The CDR3 is 15 residues long. Germline CDR1 reads MDHEN; CDR2 reads SYDVKM. The ends were cut back, 2 bases at V and 4 bases at J, with 14 bases in the middle. CDR3: CASSLGLSGGTEAFF. The CDR3 bases are TGTGCCAGCAGTTTAGGTCTATCGGGGGGCACTGAAGCTTTCTTT.

CDR3 nucleotides: TGTGCCATCACCAAGGGGGCTGGTCAGCCCCAGCATTTT. Translated, it gives CAITKGAGQPQHF. The chain is built from TRBV10-3 and TRBJ1-5; 7 bases are shared with TRBD1. The CDR3 length is 13 residues. V trimming: 7 bases; J trimming: 6 bases; junction bases outside the gene matches: 6. Germline loops: CDR1 ENHRY, CDR2 SYGVKD.

The sample holds one count of this clone. The chain carries TRBV15 and TRBJ2-1, with D possibly being TRBD1 (6 bases). V was pared by 0 bases and J by 1 base, with 13 bases between. The CDR3 length is 17 residues. Germline V gives CDR1 LNHNV, CDR2 YYDKDF (reference sequence). DNA of the CDR3: TGTGCCACCAGCAGAGAAACAGCAGGGGCGTCCTACAATGAGCAGTTCTTC. Encoded protein: CATSRETAGASYNEQFF.

J is TRBJ2-1 and V is TRBV19; tentatively, D is TRBD2 (7 bases). Germline lookup yields CDR1 LNHDA and CDR2 SQIVND (reference sequence). The CDR3 loop spans 15 amino acids. The germline V and J ends were trimmed by 3 bases and 7 bases, with 16 bases remaining between them. CDR3 sequence (DNA): TGTGCCAGTAGTATGGAAGGGGGGGGCTGGAATGAGCAGTTCTTC. Its protein product is CASSMEGGGWNEQFF.

The chain employs TRBV11-2 and TRBJ2-3; 9 nucleotides align to TRBD2. V shed 4 bases, J shed 1 base, and the junction held 15 bases outside the gene matches. CDR1 and CDR2 (germline): SGHAT, FQNNGV. CDR3 size: 19 residues. The CDR3 DNA sequence: TGTGCCAGCAGCTCCCGTAAAGCGGGAGGCCCCCCGGGCACAGATACGCAGTATTTT. Its protein product is CASSSRKAGGPPGTDTQYF.